The TCR beta chain described here comes from a study of neoadjuvant anti-PD-1 for oral cavity cancer. At the level of the study: Before surgery, most patients got three to four biweekly 3 mg/kg nivolumab doses.

The V segment lost 6 bases and the J segment 2 bases; nucleotides outside the gene matches: 10. Germline V lookup: CDR1 SGHAT, CDR2 FQNNGV. The CDR3 totals 16 residues. Profiled with immunoSEQ multiplex PCR; TCRdb holds only in-frame clones, not every one. Of about 15,000 clones listed, 55% to 80% are singletons. The source is a person aged 35-79 years with oral cavity squamous cell carcinoma. This rearrangement joins TRBV11-2 to TRBJ2-5; 9 bases map to TRBD2. The material sequenced was PBMCs, taken before nivolumab (anti-PD-1) treatment. CDR3 in DNA: TGTGCCAGCAGGCACCAAGGGCGGGGGGGTCAAGAGACCCAGTACTTC. Residues: CASRHQGRGGQETQYF.